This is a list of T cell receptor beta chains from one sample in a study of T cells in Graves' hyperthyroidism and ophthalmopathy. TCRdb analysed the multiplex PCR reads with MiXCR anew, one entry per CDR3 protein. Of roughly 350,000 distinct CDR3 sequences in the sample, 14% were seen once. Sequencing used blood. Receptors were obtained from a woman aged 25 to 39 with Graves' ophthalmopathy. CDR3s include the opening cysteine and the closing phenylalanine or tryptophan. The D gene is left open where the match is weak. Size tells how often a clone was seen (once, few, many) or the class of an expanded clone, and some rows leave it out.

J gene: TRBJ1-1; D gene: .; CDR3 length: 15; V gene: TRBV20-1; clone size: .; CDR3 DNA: TGCAGTGCTAGAGGCCCCCTTCGCGCACACACTGAACCTTTCTTT; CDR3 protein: CSARGPLRAHTEPFF
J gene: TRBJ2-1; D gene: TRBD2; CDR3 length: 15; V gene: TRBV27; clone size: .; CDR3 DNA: TGTGCCAGCAGTCAAGAGGGACTAGCGGGGGGAAGCAAGTTCTTC; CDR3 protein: CASSQEGLAGGSKFF
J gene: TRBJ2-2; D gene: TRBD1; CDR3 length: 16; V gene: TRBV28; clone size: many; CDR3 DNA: TGTGCCAGCAGACGTACCCCCGGGACAGGGAATGGGGAGCTGTTTTTT; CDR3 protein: CASRRTPGTGNGELFF
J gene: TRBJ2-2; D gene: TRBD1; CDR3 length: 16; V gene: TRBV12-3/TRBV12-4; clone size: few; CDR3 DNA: TGTGCCAGCAGTTACGTCGCAGGGGGCATCACCGGGGAGCTGTTTTTT; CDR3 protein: CASSYVAGGITGELFF
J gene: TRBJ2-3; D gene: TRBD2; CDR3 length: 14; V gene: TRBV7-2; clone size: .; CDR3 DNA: TGTGCCGGGGGGGGCGGGGGGAGCACAGATACGCAGTATTTT; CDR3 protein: CAGGGGGSTDTQYF
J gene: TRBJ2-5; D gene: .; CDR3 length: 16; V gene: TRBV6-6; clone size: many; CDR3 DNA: TGTGCCAGCAGTTACCACCCACCGGCAACCCAAGAGACCCAGTACTTC; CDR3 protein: CASSYHPPATQETQYF
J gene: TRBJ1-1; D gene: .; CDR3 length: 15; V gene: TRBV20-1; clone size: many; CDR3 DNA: TGCAGTGCGGGACTACCTACACTGGGGAACACTGAAGCTTTCTTT; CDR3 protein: CSAGLPTLGNTEAFF
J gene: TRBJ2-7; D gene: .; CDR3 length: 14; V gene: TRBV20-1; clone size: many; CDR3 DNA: TGCAGTGCTAGAGACCGGCAGGGAACCTACGAGCAGTACTTC; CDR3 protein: CSARDRQGTYEQYF
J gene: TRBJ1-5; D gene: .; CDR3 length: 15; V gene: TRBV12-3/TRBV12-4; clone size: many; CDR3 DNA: TGTGCCAGCACCAAATTAGGGAGCAGTAATCAGCCCCAGCATTTT; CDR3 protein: CASTKLGSSNQPQHF
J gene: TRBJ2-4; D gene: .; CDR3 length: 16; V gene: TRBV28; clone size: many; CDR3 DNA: TGTGCCAGCAGTTTACCCCAGGGGATAGCCAAAAACATTCAGTACTTC; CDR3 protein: CASSLPQGIAKNIQYF